Given below is one T cell receptor beta chain in context. Per the germline V gene, CDR1 is DFQATT and CDR2 is SNEGSKA (reference sequence). V lost 7 bases to trimming and J lost 0 bases; unmatched junction nucleotides: 11. The CDR3 is 16 amino acids. The data stem from a study of read filtering for tumor transcriptome and immune sequencing. About the research overall: Eight or nine patients were R-ISS I, some 15 were R-ISS II, six or seven were R-ISS III.

This library used around 0.4 ug RNA and molecular barcoded adaptors spanning alpha/delta and beta/gamma chains. TCRdb itself ran the reads through MiXCR, one entry per CDR3 protein. The table shows tens of thousands of distinct CDR3 sequences, with approximately 15% occurring only once. The TCR originated in a donor over 35 with multiple myeloma. The specimen was a population of CD138-negative cells sorted from bone marrow. The chain joins TRBV20-1 to TRBJ1-1, with 10 bases that match TRBD1. This CDR3 reads CSVPPGTGALNTEAFF. The CDR3, as DNA: TGCAGTGTTCCCCCGGGGACAGGGGCCCTGAACACTGAAGCTTTCTTT.